This T cell receptor beta chain was profiled in a study of shared clonotypes between healthy human individuals. Study-wide points: Generally, estimated richness proved larger in naive subsets than it did in memory subsets. Of the naive CD4 clonotypes, roughly 5% were shared across several donors.

With regard to this clone: Its antigen is unknown.

Some clones are missing from TCRdb's copy, which holds only in-frame ones; the method was immunoSEQ multiplex PCR. The sample carries around 700,000 clones, less than 85% recorded once. Trimming removed 6 bases from V and 5 bases from J; junction bases left unmatched: 8. Germline V gene sequence: CDR1 MNHEY, CDR2 SVGAGI. The CDR3 extends over 15 amino acids. Sequenced material: memory CD4+ T cells sorted from blood. Regarding subset: CD45RA-negative fraction. This chain connects TRBV6-5 to TRBJ1-5; 9 bases match TRBD1. The sequence was obtained from a young woman in good health. CDR3 nucleotide sequence: TGTGCCAGCAGCCGGGGACAGGGCGGGGATCAGCCCCAGCATTTT. As protein: CASSRGQGGDQPQHF.